This TCR beta chain was recorded in a study of pediatric ulcerative colitis. CDR1 is SQVTM and CDR2 is ANQGSEA in the germline V gene. The V gene lost 7 bases and the J gene lost 2 bases, with 22 bases spanning the gap. The CDR3 totals 16 residues. Produced via immunoSEQ multiplex PCR; TCRdb's table is partial and in-frame only. The sample carries about 64,000 clones, roughly nine tenths recorded once. The sequence was obtained from a boy younger than 18 with severe ulcerative colitis. The chain is built from TRBV29-1 and TRBJ2-3; D is possibly TRBD1 (6 bases). Sequencing was carried out using blood. The CDR3 loop reads CSAVGFRTDITDTQYF. CDR3 nucleotide sequence: TGCAGCGCAGTCGGTTTCCGGACAGACATCACAGATACGCAGTATTTT.